This TCR beta chain is from a study of response to subunit inactivated influenza vaccine. The sample holds many counts of this clonotype. The CDR3 contains 15 residues. Trimming left V 6 bases short and J 1 base short, with 15 bases between. Germline lookup yields CDR1 MNHEY and CDR2 SVGEGT. TCRdb reanalysed the RT-PCR reads using MiXCR and keeps one entry per CDR3 protein. The repertoire holds more than 500,000 distinct CDR3 sequences, with about 11% as singletons. The data also belong to a second study, concerning T cells expressing NK-cell markers. From that study: TCR beta cDNA was made by 5'RACE template switching with UMIs. Out of eight donors sequenced, seven tested HCMV-seropositive and the remaining one seronegative. Researchers report these clonotypes also headed the CD3+CD56-NKG2C+ fraction in a handful of donors. The study left the HCMV specificity of expanded NKG2C+ T cell clones unresolved.

The V gene is TRBV6-2 or TRBV6-3, the J gene TRBJ1-1, with D possibly being TRBD1 (6 bases). The input for sequencing was PBMCs from blood, taken on the day of vaccination. The TCR comes from a man over 45 who received an inactivated influenza vaccine. The CDR3 DNA reads as TGTGCCAGCAGCCGCCATACGACAGGGAACACTGAAGCTTTCTTT. Protein: CASSRHTTGNTEAFF.